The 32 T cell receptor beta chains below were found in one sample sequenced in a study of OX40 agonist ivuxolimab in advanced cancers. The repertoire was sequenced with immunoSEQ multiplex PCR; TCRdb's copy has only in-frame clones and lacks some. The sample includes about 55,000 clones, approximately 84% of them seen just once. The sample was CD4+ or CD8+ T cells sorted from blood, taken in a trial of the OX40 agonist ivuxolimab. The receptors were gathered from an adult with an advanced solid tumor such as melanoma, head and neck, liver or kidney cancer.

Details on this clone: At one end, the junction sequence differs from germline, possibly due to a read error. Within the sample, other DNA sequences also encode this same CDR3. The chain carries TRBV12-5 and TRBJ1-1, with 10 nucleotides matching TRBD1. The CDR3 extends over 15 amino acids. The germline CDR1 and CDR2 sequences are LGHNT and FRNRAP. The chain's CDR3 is CASGLGTGGNTEAFF. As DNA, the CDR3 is TGTGCTAGTGGTTTGGGGACAGGGGGGAACACTGAAGCCTTCTTT.

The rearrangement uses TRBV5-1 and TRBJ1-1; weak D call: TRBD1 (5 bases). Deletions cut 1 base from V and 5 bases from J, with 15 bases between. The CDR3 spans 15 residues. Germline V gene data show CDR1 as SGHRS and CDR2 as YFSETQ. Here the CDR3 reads CASSLSGDPRTEAFF. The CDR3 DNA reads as TGCGCCAGCAGCTTGTCGGGGGACCCTAGGACTGAAGCTTTCTTT.

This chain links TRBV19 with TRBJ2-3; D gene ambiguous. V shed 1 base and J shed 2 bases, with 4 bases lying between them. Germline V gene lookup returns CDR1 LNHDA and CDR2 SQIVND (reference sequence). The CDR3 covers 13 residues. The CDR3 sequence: CASSIVVTDTQYF. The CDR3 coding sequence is TGTGCCAGTAGTATAGTTGTCACAGATACGCAGTATTTT.

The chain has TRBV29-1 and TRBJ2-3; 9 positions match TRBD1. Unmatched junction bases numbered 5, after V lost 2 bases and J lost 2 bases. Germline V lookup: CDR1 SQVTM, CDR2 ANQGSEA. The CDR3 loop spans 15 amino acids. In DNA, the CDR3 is TGCAGCGTTGAACCCGGACAGGGGAACACAGATACGCAGTATTTT. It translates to CSVEPGQGNTDTQYF.

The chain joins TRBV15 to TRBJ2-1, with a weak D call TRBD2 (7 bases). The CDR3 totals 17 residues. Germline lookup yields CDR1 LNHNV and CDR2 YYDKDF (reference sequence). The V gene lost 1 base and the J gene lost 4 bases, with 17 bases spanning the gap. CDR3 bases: TGTGCCACCAGCAGAGTCGGGGGGCGAGTGGGGTACAATGAGCAGTTCTTC. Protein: CATSRVGGRVGYNEQFF.

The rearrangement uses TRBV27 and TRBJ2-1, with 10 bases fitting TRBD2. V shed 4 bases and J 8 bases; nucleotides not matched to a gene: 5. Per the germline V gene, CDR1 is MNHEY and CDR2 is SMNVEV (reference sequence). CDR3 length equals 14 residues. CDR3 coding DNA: TGTGCCAGCAGTTCGATACTAGCGGGGTATGAGCAGTTCTTC. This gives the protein CASSSILAGYEQFF.

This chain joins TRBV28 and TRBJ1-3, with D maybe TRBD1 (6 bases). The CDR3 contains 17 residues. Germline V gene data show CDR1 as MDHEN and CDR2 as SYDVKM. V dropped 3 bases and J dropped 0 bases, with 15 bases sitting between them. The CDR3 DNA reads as TGTGCCAGCAGTTTTGTGTCGGGGGCCTACTCTGGAAACACCATATATTTT. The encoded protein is CASSFVSGAYSGNTIYF.

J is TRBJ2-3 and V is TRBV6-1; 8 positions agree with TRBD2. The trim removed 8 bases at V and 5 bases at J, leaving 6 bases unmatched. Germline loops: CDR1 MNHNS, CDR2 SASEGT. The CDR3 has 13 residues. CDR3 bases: TGTGCCAGCGTTTCGGGAGGGGGAGATACGCAGTATTTT. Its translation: CASVSGGGDTQYF.

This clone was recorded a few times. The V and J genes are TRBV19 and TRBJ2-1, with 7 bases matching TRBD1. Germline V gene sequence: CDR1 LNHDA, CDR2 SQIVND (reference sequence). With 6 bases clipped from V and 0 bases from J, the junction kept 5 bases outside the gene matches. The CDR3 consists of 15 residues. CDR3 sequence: CASSSTGVSYNEQFF. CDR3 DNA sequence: TGTGCCAGTAGCTCAACAGGGGTCTCCTACAATGAGCAGTTCTTC.

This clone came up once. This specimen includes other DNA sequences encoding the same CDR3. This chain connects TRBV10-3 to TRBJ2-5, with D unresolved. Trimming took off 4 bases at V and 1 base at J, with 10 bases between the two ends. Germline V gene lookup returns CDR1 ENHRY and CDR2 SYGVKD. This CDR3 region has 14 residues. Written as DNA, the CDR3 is TGTGCCATCAGTGGGACGCCTCTCCAAGAGACCCAGTACTTC. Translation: CAISGTPLQETQYF.

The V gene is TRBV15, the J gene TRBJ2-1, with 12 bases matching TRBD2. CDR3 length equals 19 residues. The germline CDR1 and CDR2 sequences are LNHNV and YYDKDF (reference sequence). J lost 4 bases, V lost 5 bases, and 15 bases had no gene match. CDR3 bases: TGTGCCACCAGCTTCCGCCGACTAGCGGGAGAGGGGCTTTACAATGAGCAGTTCTTC. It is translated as CATSFRRLAGEGLYNEQFF.

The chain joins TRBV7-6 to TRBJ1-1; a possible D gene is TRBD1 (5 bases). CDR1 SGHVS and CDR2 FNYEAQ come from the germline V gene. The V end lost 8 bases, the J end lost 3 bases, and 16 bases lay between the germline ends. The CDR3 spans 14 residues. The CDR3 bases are TGTGCCAGCCTCCGGGACCCGGGAGACACTGAAGCTTTCTTT. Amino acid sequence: CASLRDPGDTEAFF.

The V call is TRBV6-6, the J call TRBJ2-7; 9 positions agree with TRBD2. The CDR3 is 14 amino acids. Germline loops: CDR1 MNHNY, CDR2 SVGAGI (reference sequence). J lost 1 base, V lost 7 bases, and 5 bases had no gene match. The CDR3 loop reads CASTPGLASYEQYF. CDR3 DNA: TGTGCCAGCACCCCGGGACTAGCTTCCTACGAGCAGTACTTC.

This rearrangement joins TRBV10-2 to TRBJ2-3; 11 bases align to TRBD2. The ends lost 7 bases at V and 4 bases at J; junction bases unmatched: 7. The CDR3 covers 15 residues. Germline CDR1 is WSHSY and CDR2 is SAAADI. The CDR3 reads CASTDRLAGPDTQYF. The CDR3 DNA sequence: TGCGCCAGCACGGATCGACTAGCGGGACCAGATACGCAGTATTTT.

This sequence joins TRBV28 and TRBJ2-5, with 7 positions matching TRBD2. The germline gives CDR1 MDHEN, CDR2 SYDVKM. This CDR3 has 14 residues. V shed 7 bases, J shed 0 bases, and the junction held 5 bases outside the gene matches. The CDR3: CASTLGGNQETQYF. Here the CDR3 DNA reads TGTGCCAGCACCTTGGGGGGGAACCAAGAGACCCAGTACTTC.

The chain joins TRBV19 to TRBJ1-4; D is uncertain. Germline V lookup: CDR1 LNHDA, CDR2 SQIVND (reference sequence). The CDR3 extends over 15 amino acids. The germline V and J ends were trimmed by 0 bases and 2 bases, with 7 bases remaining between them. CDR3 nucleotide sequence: TGTGCCAGTAGTATAGATGTGGTGACTAATGAAAAACTGTTTTTT. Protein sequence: CASSIDVVTNEKLFF.

The CDR3 DNA is TGTGCCAGCAGTTTATCCGGGACCGATGACTACGAGCAGTACTTC. Translation: CASSLSGTDDYEQYF. The J gene is TRBJ2-7, the V gene TRBV28, with D perhaps given as TRBD1 or TRBD2 (5 bases each). This CDR3 region has 15 residues. Trimming stripped 1 base from V and 3 bases from J, with 13 bases between. Germline CDR1 reads MDHEN; CDR2 reads SYDVKM.

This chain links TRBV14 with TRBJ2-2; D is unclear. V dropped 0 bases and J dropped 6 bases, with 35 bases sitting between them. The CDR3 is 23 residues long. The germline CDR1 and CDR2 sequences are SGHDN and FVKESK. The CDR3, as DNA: TGTGCCAGCAGCCAAGACCCGAAAGACATCCATCGGTGGTCAAGCTCGAGGTCCGGGGAGCTGTTTTTT. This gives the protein CASSQDPKDIHRWSSSRSGELFF.

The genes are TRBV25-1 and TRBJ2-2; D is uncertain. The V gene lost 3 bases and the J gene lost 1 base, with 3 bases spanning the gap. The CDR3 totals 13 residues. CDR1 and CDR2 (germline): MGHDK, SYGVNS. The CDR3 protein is CASSDRNTGELFF. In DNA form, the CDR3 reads TGTGCCAGCAGTGACCGGAACACCGGGGAGCTGTTTTTT. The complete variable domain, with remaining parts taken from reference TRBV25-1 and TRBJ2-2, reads EADIYQTPRYLVIGTGKKITLECSQTMGHDKMYWYQQDPGMELHLIHYSYGVNSTEKGDLSSESTVSRIRTEHFPLTLESARPSHTSQYLCASSDRNTGELFFGEGSRLTVL.

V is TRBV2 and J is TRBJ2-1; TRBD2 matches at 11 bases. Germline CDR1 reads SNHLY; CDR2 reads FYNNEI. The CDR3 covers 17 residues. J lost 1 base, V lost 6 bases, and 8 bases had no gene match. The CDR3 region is CASRDGTSGPSYNEQFF. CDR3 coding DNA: TGTGCCAGCAGAGACGGGACTAGCGGACCGTCCTACAATGAGCAGTTCTTC. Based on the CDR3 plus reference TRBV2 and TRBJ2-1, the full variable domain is EPEVTQTPSHQVTQMGQEVILRCVPISNHLYFYWYRQILGQKVEFLVSFYNNEISEKSEIFDDQFSVERPDGSNFTLKIRSTKLEDSAMYFCASRDGTSGPSYNEQFFGPGTRLTVL.

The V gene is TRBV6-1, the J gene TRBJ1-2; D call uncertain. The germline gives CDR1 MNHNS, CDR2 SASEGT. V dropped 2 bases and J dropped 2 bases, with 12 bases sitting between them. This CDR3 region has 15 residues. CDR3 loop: CASSEQGFWNYGYTF. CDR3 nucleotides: TGTGCCAGCAGTGAACAAGGCTTTTGGAACTATGGCTACACCTTC.

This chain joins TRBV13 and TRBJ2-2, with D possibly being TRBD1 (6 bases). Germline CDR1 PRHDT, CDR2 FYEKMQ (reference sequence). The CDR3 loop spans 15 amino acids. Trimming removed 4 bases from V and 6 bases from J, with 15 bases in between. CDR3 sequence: CASSSNRAAAGELFF. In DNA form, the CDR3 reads TGTGCCAGCAGCTCGAACAGGGCGGCTGCCGGGGAGCTGTTTTTT.

CDR3: CSAPYIVEQFF. CDR3 DNA sequence: TGCAGTGCTCCCTATATTGTTGAGCAGTTCTTC. The chain is built from TRBV20-1 and TRBJ2-1; D unclear. Germline V CDR1 and CDR2: DFQATT, SNEGSKA (reference sequence). Trimming removed 5 bases from V and 9 bases from J, with 11 bases in between. There are 11 residues in the CDR3.

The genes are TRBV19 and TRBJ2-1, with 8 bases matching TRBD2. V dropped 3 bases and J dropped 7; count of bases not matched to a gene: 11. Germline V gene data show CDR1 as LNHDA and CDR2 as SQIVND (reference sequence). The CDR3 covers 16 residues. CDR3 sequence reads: CASSISAGRAGNEQFF. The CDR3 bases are TGTGCCAGTAGTATTAGCGCCGGGAGGGCAGGTAATGAGCAGTTCTTC.

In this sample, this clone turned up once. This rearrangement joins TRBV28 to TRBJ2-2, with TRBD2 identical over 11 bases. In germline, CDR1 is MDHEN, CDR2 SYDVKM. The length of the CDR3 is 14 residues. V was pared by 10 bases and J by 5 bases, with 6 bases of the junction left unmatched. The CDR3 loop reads CATETSGRTGELFF. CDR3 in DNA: TGTGCCACCGAAACTAGCGGGAGAACCGGGGAGCTGTTTTTT.

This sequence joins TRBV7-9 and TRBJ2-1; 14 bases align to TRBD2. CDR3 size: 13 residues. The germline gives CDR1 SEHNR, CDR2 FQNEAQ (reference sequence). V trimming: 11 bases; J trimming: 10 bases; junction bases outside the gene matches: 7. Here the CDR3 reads CAGTSGSAKEQFF. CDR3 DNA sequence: TGTGCCGGGACTAGCGGGAGTGCAAAAGAGCAGTTCTTC.

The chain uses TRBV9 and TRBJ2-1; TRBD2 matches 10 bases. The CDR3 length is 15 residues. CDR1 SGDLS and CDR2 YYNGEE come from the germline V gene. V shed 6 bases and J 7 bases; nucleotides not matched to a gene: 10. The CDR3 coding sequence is TGTGCCAGCACCAGGGTAGCGGGAGGATTGAATGAGCAGTTCTTC. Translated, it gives CASTRVAGGLNEQFF.

For the CDR3, the DNA is TGCAGTGCTAGCGGCTCGGTAGCGCAGTACTTC. Its protein is CSASGSVAQYF. J is TRBJ2-7 and V is TRBV20-1; no reliable D call. Germline assignment: CDR1 DFQATT and CDR2 SNEGSKA (reference sequence). CDR3 length: 11 residues. Trimming took 3 bases from V and 9 from J, leaving 12 bases between them.

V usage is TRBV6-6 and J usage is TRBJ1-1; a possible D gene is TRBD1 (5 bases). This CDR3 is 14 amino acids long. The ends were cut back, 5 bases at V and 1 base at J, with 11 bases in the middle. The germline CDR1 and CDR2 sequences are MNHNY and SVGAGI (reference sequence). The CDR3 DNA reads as TGTGCCAGCAGTGCCTCACAGGCGAACACTGAAGCTTTCTTT. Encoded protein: CASSASQANTEAFF.

The CDR3, as DNA: TGTGCCAGTAGTAAGGATCCGAACACCGGGGAGCTGTTTTTT. As protein: CASSKDPNTGELFF. This chain joins TRBV19 and TRBJ2-2; D remains unclear. Germline V gene lookup returns CDR1 LNHDA and CDR2 SQIVND (reference sequence). The CDR3 covers 14 residues. The V and J ends lost 4 bases and 0 bases respectively, with 6 bases between them.

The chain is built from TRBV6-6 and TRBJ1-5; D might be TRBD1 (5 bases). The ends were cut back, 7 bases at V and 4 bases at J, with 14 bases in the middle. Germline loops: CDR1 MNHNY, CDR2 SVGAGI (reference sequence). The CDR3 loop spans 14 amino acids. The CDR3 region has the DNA TGTGCCAGCATTTCGCAGGGTTGGAATCAGCCCCAGCATTTT. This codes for CASISQGWNQPQHF.

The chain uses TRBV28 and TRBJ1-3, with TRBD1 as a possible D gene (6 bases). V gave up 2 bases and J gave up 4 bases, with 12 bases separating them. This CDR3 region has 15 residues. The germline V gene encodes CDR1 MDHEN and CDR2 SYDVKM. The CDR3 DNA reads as TGTGCCAGCAGTTTACCAGGGAGGGGGGGAAACACCATATATTTT. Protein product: CASSLPGRGGNTIYF.